This TCR beta chain was observed in a study of shared clonotypes between healthy human individuals. Background on the study: Used for every donor were three CD4 naive, three CD4 memory, two CD8 naive and one CD8 memory plate.

Germline V gives CDR1 MNHEY, CDR2 SVGAGI. The CDR3 runs 16 residues. V gave up 1 base and J gave up 6 bases; unmatched junction bases: 5. Profiling relied on immunoSEQ multiplex PCR, and the TCRdb table lists in-frame clones only, not all of them. Among 2 million or so clones listed, about 94% were seen once. Study results and caveats: It was expected that sequencing depth would affect clonotype sharing among donors.

Comments on this clone: No antigen is known for it.

In the naive CD8 group, cells lacked CD45RO and were positively selected for CCR7, so terminally differentiated effector memory CD45RA+ cells were left out. The receptor's source is a man aged 18-30 years in good health. The specimen was naive CD8+ T cells sorted from blood. The gene calls are TRBV6-5 and TRBJ2-1; 11 bases fit TRBD1. CDR3 coding DNA: TGTGCCAGCAGTTACTTGGCCGGGACAGGGGGCAATGAGCAGTTCTTC. Encoded protein: CASSYLAGTGGNEQFF.